Presented here are 27 T cell receptor beta chains from one specimen sequenced in a study of CD8+ T cells in alopecia areata. Isolated RNA was reverse transcribed into cDNA used as the sequencing template. Clones were read by immunoSEQ multiplex PCR, and TCRdb kept only the in-frame ones, dropping some. The sample carries 95,000 to 120,000 clones, around 54% recorded once. Treatment in this sample: oral pan-JAK inhibitor, 5-10 mg twice daily. This specimen was CD4+ T cells sorted from blood, taken at week 24, from a patient treated with tofacitinib. Receptors were obtained from a human donor with alopecia areata.

This chain joins TRBV20-1 and TRBJ2-5; no definite D call. V was cut by 3 bases and J by 4 bases, with 6 bases left in between. The CDR3 consists of 11 residues. Germline lookup yields CDR1 DFQATT and CDR2 SNEGSKA (reference sequence). The CDR3 bases are TGCAGTGCTAGGTCCCGAGAGACCCAGTACTTC. Its protein product is CSARSRETQYF.

As regards this clone: One end of the junction fails to match germline, which may point to a read error. The genes are TRBV10-1 and TRBJ1-1; 10 bases align to TRBD1. Germline V gene data show CDR1 as WNHNN and CDR2 as SYGVQD (reference sequence). The CDR3 extends over 13 amino acids. The CDR3 nucleotides are TGCGCCAGCAGCTCCGGGACAGGGGCCGCCTCAAGCTTT. It is translated as CASSSGTGAASSF.

V gene TRBV4-1 combines with J gene TRBJ2-1; 7 bases line up with TRBD1. Germline lookup yields CDR1 MGHRA and CDR2 YSYEKL. The CDR3 is 17 residues long. V was pared by 1 base and J by 7 bases, with 13 bases of the junction left unmatched. The CDR3 DNA reads TGCGCCAGCAGCCAAGGGGGACAGCTGACATGGGGAAATGAGCAGTTCTTC. It specifies CASSQGGQLTWGNEQFF.

This clone was detected a few times. This rearrangement joins TRBV6-5 to TRBJ1-1; 11 nucleotides match TRBD1. Trimming at V came to 6 bases and at J to 7 bases, leaving 10 bases not matched to a gene. The CDR3 has 15 residues. Germline values: CDR1 MNHEY, CDR2 SVGAGI. The CDR3 bases are TGTGCCAGCAGCCCTCGGACAGGGGGCGAGGGTGAAGCTTTCTTT. Translation: CASSPRTGGEGEAFF.

This clone was recorded a few times. The gene calls are TRBV23-1 and TRBJ2-1; 10 bases agree with TRBD1. TRBV23-1 is an ORF, and what it does is uncertain. This CDR3 is built from 17 residues. The V gene end was trimmed by 3 bases and the J gene end by 6 bases; junction bases not matched to a gene: 11. As DNA, the CDR3 is TGCGCCAGCAGTCATTGCCACCGGGACAGGGGAGCCAATGAGCAGTTCTTC. As protein: CASSHCHRDRGANEQFF.

The chain joins TRBV11-2 to TRBJ1-6; 9 positions agree with TRBD1. The J segment lost 18 bases and the V segment lost 0 bases, leaving 15 bases of the junction unmatched. The CDR3 is 16 residues long. Per germline, CDR1 SGHAT and CDR2 FQNNGV. The CDR3 spells CASSLDLPGQGFSPHF. In DNA, the CDR3 is TGTGCCAGCAGCTTAGATCTCCCGGGACAGGGTTTTAGCCCCCACTTT.

The chain has TRBV7-9 and TRBJ1-6; D ambiguous. The V gene's germline CDR1 is SEHNR and CDR2 FQNEAQ (reference sequence). Trimming left V 5 bases short and J 6 bases short, with 14 bases between. The CDR3 is made up of 15 amino acids. The CDR3 nucleotides read TGTGCCAGCAGCCTCCGGGCAGGAGGTAATTCACCCCTCCACTTT. Amino acid sequence: CASSLRAGGNSPLHF.

This clone has more than one count but fewer than ten. V is TRBV28 and J is TRBJ2-7, with unresolved D. CDR3 length equals 11 residues. V was clipped by 5 bases and J by 3 bases, with 5 bases between them. Germline values: CDR1 MDHEN, CDR2 SYDVKM. In nucleotides, the CDR3 is TGTGCCAGCAGTATAAACTACGAGCAGTACTTC. Translated, it gives CASSINYEQYF. Together with reference TRBV28 and TRBJ2-7, the CDR3 gives the full variable domain: DVKVTQSSRYLVKRTGEKVFLECVQDMDHENMFWYRQDPGLGLRLIYFSYDVKMKEKGDIPEGYSVSREKKERFSLILESASTNQTSMYLCASSINYEQYFGPGTRLTVT.

J is TRBJ2-5 and V is TRBV5-6; 9 positions agree with TRBD1. The CDR3 is 16 residues long. The J segment lost 3 bases and the V segment lost 5 bases, leaving 11 bases of the junction unmatched. Germline CDR1 SGHDT, CDR2 YYEEEE. Written as DNA, the CDR3 is TGTGCCAGCAGGGGACGTACCGGGACAGGGAAAGAGACCCAGTACTTC. Protein: CASRGRTGTGKETQYF.

This chain connects TRBV5-6 to TRBJ1-5; D possibly corresponds to TRBD1 (6 bases). Per germline, CDR1 SGHDT and CDR2 YYEEEE. The CDR3 length is 14 residues. Trimming pared 4 bases from V and 2 bases from J, leaving 10 bases between. In DNA form, the CDR3 reads TGTGCCAGCAGCCTGGAGGGGGGCAATCAGCCCCAGCATTTT. Translation: CASSLEGGNQPQHF.

This chain links TRBV25-1 with TRBJ2-1; 7 nucleotides line up with TRBD2. The germline gives CDR1 MGHDK, CDR2 SYGVNS. This CDR3 has 15 residues. Unmatched junction bases numbered 6, after V lost 2 bases and J lost 5 bases. CDR3 nucleotide sequence: TGTGCCAGCAGTGAAGGGCGGGGGATTGACAATGAGCAGTTCTTC. This translates into CASSEGRGIDNEQFF.

This chain links TRBV19 with TRBJ2-3; D is unclear. V lost 3 bases to trimming and J lost 0 bases, with 10 bases between them. The CDR3 spans 15 residues. Germline loops: CDR1 LNHDA, CDR2 SQIVND (reference sequence). Here the CDR3 DNA reads TGTGCCAGTAGTATTCGGAGCAGCAGCACAGATACGCAGTATTTT. Amino acid sequence: CASSIRSSSTDTQYF. Variable domain in full (rest from reference TRBV19 and TRBJ2-3): DGGITQSPKYLFRKEGQNVTLSCEQNLNHDAMYWYRQDPGQGLRLIYYSQIVNDFQKGDIAEGYSVSREKKESFPLTVTSAQKNPTAFYLCASSIRSSSTDTQYFGPGTRLTVL.

This clone was observed a handful of times. The gene calls are TRBV29-1 and TRBJ1-4; 8 bases are shared with TRBD1. Looked up from germline, CDR1 is SQVTM and CDR2 is ANQGSEA. With V trimmed by 6 bases and J by 8 bases, 14 bases remained unmatched. The CDR3 totals 15 residues. The CDR3 spells CSVGTGTGPYEKLFF. In nucleotides, the CDR3 is TGCAGCGTCGGGACCGGGACAGGACCTTACGAAAAACTGTTTTTT.

This chain joins TRBV6-1 and TRBJ2-7; 10 positions agree with TRBD2. The germline gives CDR1 MNHNS, CDR2 SASEGT. V shed 8 bases and J 0 bases; nucleotides not matched to a gene: 13. This CDR3 is built from 17 residues. DNA of the CDR3: TGTGCCAGCCGTGGGGCTAGCGGGGGACACAGCTCCTACGAGCAGTACTTC. As protein: CASRGASGGHSSYEQYF.

This chain uses TRBV6-4 with TRBJ1-2, with TRBD1 matching over 9 bases. The length of the CDR3 is 13 residues. The V and J ends lost 3 bases and 6 bases, in that order; junction bases with no gene match: 2. The germline V gene encodes CDR1 MRHNA and CDR2 SNTAGT. The CDR3 DNA follows: TGTGCCAGCAGTGAGGGACAGGGAGATGGCTACACCTTC. Protein sequence: CASSEGQGDGYTF.

This clone was counted a single time. This sequence joins TRBV29-1 and TRBJ1-2; D remains unclear. V lost 6 bases, J lost 0 bases, and 8 bases lay in between. The CDR3 sequence is 12 residues long. Per germline, CDR1 SQVTM and CDR2 ANQGSEA. Written as DNA, the CDR3 is TGCAGCGTCGGGGATGCTAACTATGGCTACACCTTC. Translating it yields CSVGDANYGYTF.

This clone was detected once. The chain couples TRBV30 to TRBJ1-2, with D perhaps TRBD1 (6 bases). Germline V gene data show CDR1 as GTSNPN and CDR2 as SVGIG (reference sequence). Trimming stripped 1 base from V and 4 bases from J, with 19 bases between. The CDR3 totals 16 residues. The CDR3 DNA reads TGTGCCTGGAGTGAGCCGGGGGCTGGGCCGAGCTATGGCTACACCTTC. Translated: CAWSEPGAGPSYGYTF. The full variable domain, in which reference TRBV30 and TRBJ1-2 provide the parts outside the CDR3, is SQTIHQWPATLVQPVGSPLSLECTVEGTSNPNLYWYRQAAGRGLQLLFYSVGIGQISSEVPQNLSASRPQDRQFILSSKKLLLSDSGFYLCAWSEPGAGPSYGYTFGSGTRLTVV.

The V and J genes are TRBV28 and TRBJ2-7; TRBD1 might be the D (6 bases). Germline assignment: CDR1 MDHEN and CDR2 SYDVKM. The CDR3 runs 13 residues. V lost 4 bases, J lost 1 base, and 8 bases lay in between. The CDR3 nucleotides are TGTGCCAGCAGTTCAGGACAGTCCTACGAGCAGTACTTC. This codes for CASSSGQSYEQYF.

The chain couples TRBV30 to TRBJ1-6; 8 positions match TRBD1. The CDR3 is 13 residues long. CDR1 and CDR2 from the germline V gene are GTSNPN and SVGIG (reference sequence). V shed 3 bases, J shed 8 bases, and the junction held 3 bases outside the gene matches. This CDR3 is CAWRTGAYSPLHF. CDR3 DNA sequence: TGTGCCTGGAGGACAGGGGCGTATTCACCCCTCCACTTT.

The chain recombines TRBV29-1 with TRBJ1-1; D perhaps matches TRBD1 (6 bases). The CDR3 is 12 amino acids. CDR1 and CDR2 (germline): SQVTM, ANQGSEA. This chain's CDR3 is CSVSRGNTEAFF. The CDR3 nucleotides are TGCAGTGTTTCCAGGGGGAACACTGAAGCTTTCTTT.

This clone was observed a few times. V and J are TRBV29-1 and TRBJ1-1; 8 nucleotides agree with TRBD1. V lost 7 bases to trimming and J lost 4 bases; unmatched junction nucleotides: 8. Germline CDR1 and CDR2: SQVTM and ANQGSEA. The CDR3 totals 13 residues. The CDR3 DNA reads as TGCAGCGGTAACGTTGACAGGGGCACTGAAGCTTTCTTT. It encodes CSGNVDRGTEAFF. The full variable domain, in which reference TRBV29-1 and TRBJ1-1 provide the parts outside the CDR3, is SAVISQKPSRDICQRGTSLTIQCQVDSQVTMMFWYRQQPGQSLTLIATANQGSEATYESGFVIDKFPISRPNLTFSTLTVSNMSPEDSSIYLCSGNVDRGTEAFFGQGTRLTVV.

The rearrangement uses TRBV10-3 and TRBJ2-1; D gene unclear. The ends were cut back, 0 bases at V and 4 bases at J, with 4 bases in the middle. Germline V gene sequence: CDR1 ENHRY, CDR2 SYGVKD. The CDR3 is 13 amino acids. CDR3 protein: CAISESGYNEQFF. CDR3 sequence (DNA): TGTGCCATCAGTGAGTCGGGGTACAATGAGCAGTTCTTC.

This clone was seen only once. J is TRBJ2-5 and V is TRBV5-1; TRBD1 agrees at 8 bases. This CDR3 contains 14 residues. CDR1 is SGHRS, CDR2 YFSETQ, per germline. After removal of 5 bases from V and 4 bases from J, the junction contained 7 bases not matched to a gene. The CDR3 DNA is TGCGCCAGCAGTTCCAGGGGGCCCGGAGAGACCCAGTACTTC. Protein: CASSSRGPGETQYF.

The chain links TRBV6-1 to TRBJ2-5; TRBD1 matches at 7 bases. The CDR3 is 14 residues long. J was trimmed by 1 base and V by 6 bases; bases with no gene match: 5. Germline-derived CDR1 and CDR2 are MNHNS and SASEGT. The CDR3 DNA follows: TGTGCCAGCAGCGCCGGGACAGCCCAAGAGACCCAGTACTTC. It is translated as CASSAGTAQETQYF.

The chain joins TRBV7-2 to TRBJ2-5; D remains ambiguous. This CDR3 has 14 residues. The germline gives CDR1 SGHTA, CDR2 FQGNSA. V lost 1 base and J lost 2, with 8 bases in between. The CDR3 bases are TGTGCCAGCAGCTTAGGATCCAGACAAGAGACCCAGTACTTC. Amino acids: CASSLGSRQETQYF.

The DNA of the CDR3 is TGTGCCAGTAGTACAGGGGGCGCGGACATTCAGTACTTC. Its translation is CASSTGGADIQYF. The chain joins TRBV19 to TRBJ2-4; 8 bases are shared with TRBD1. The CDR3 is 13 amino acids. The V and J ends lost 4 bases and 8 bases, in that order; junction bases with no gene match: 4. The germline gives CDR1 LNHDA, CDR2 SQIVND (reference sequence).

This clone has a handful of counts. The chain uses TRBV27 and TRBJ2-5; TRBD2 matches at 7 bases. This CDR3 has 18 amino acids. V shed 6 bases, J shed 5 bases, and the junction held 21 bases outside the gene matches. Germline CDR1 is MNHEY and CDR2 is SMNVEV (reference sequence). The CDR3 nucleotides are TGTGCCAGCAGCCTTACCCCAGGAGCGGGGTCCTATGGGGAGACCCAGTACTTC. This encodes CASSLTPGAGSYGETQYF.